The clone carrying this T cell receptor (beta chain) was seen a few times. Its antigen is still unknown. Within the sample, other DNA sequences also encode this same CDR3. The data stem from a study of shared clonotypes between healthy human individuals. Overall study results and limits: Depth of sequencing was expected to influence donor clonotype sharing.

The germline CDR1 and CDR2 sequences are MDHEN and SYDVKM. The germline V and J ends were trimmed by 6 bases and 5 bases, with 11 bases remaining between them. The length of the CDR3 is 12 residues. The data were produced by immunoSEQ multiplex PCR, yet TCRdb's version contains in-frame clones alone and is incomplete. This table holds 900,000 to 1,200,000 clones, approximately 80% found once. The sequenced material came from memory CD4+ T cells from PBMCs. The sample's subset: CD45RA-negative fraction. This chain uses TRBV28 with TRBJ2-7; D is unclear. This receptor was obtained from a man aged 18-30 years in good health. Some clones in this sample may be carry-over from other donors' samples. In DNA form, the CDR3 reads TGTGCCAGCAGCCCCCGGCTCCACGAGCAGTACTTC. This sequence encodes CASSPRLHEQYF.